This T cell receptor beta chain was found in a study of response to subunit inactivated influenza vaccine. Broader study findings: Authors suggested few new T cells are recruited by each seasonal influenza vaccination.

In the case of this clonotype: Its antigen is still unknown.

A single record per CDR3 protein comes from TCRdb applying MiXCR to the RT-PCR reads. The repertoire holds 500,000 to 600,000 distinct CDR3 sequences, with over 9.5% as singletons. V was shortened by 0 bases and J by 4 bases, with 17 bases between the two germline ends. The CDR3 runs 17 residues. CDR1 is SGHDT and CDR2 is YYEEEE in the germline V gene. The source of this sequence is a man between 45 and 60 years old who received an inactivated influenza vaccine. The source was PBMCs from blood, collected on the day of vaccination. This chain uses TRBV5-6 with TRBJ2-1; D gene ambiguous. The CDR3 here is CASSLVSLDGKYNEQFF. The CDR3 DNA sequence: TGTGCCAGCAGCTTGGTCTCTCTAGATGGAAAATACAATGAGCAGTTCTTC.